The sequence of this TCR beta chain was determined in a study of shared clonotypes between healthy human individuals. The overall study: There were three CD4 naive, three CD4 memory, two CD8 naive and one CD8 memory plates per donor. Study-wide points: Blood alone was sampled, and tissue repertoires likely differ. Even with large depth, rarefaction showed that sorted-subset sequencing was incomplete. For naive CD4 cells, roughly 5.5% of clonotypes were shared across a few donors.

The protocol was immunoSEQ multiplex PCR, while the TCRdb copy is restricted to in-frame clones and leaves out a portion. Altogether about a million clones are present, roughly 80% being singletons, with the ten largest covering 1.4%. Of note for this clone: Its target is unknown.

This CDR3 is 16 amino acids long. Trimming cost V 2 bases and J 1 base; bases outside gene matches: 5. Germline V gene data show CDR1 as KGHSH and CDR2 as LQKENI. Source material: memory CD4+ T cells sorted from blood. Subset described: CD45RA-negative fraction. The chain recombines TRBV18 with TRBJ2-3, with TRBD2 identical over 8 bases. This receptor was taken from a man aged 18 to 30 in good health. This chain's CDR3 is CASSPTLAGGTDTQYF. CDR3 DNA: TGTGCCAGCTCACCAACTCTAGCGGGTGGCACAGATACGCAGTATTTT.